The T cell receptor (beta chain) under discussion was sequenced for a study of shared clonotypes between healthy human individuals. Whole-study findings and limits: Relative to clonotypes present in all four donors, those not shared had lower generation probabilities. Naive CD4 clonotype sharing across a handful of donors was 4% to 5%. Clonotype sharing among donors, it was expected, would be affected by sequencing depth. On the whole, naive subsets had larger estimated richness than memory subsets had.

CD8 cells classed as naive were CD45RO-negative and positively selected for CCR7, excluding terminally differentiated effector memory CD45RA+ cells. V shed 4 bases and J shed 3 bases, with 10 bases lying between them. The CDR3 contains 14 residues. Germline CDR1 is WSHSY and CDR2 is SAAADI. A word on this clone: Antigen unknown.

The assay was immunoSEQ multiplex PCR, and TCRdb's table has in-frame clones only and misses some. This table has about 550,000 clones, roughly 96% appearing once. What was sequenced was naive CD8+ T cells sorted from blood. This TCR was sampled from a woman under 40 in good health. The genes are TRBV10-2 and TRBJ2-1; D not certain. In DNA, the CDR3 is TGCGCCAGCAGTGGGGCGGTAGGCTACAATGAGCAGTTCTTC. The encoded protein is CASSGAVGYNEQFF.